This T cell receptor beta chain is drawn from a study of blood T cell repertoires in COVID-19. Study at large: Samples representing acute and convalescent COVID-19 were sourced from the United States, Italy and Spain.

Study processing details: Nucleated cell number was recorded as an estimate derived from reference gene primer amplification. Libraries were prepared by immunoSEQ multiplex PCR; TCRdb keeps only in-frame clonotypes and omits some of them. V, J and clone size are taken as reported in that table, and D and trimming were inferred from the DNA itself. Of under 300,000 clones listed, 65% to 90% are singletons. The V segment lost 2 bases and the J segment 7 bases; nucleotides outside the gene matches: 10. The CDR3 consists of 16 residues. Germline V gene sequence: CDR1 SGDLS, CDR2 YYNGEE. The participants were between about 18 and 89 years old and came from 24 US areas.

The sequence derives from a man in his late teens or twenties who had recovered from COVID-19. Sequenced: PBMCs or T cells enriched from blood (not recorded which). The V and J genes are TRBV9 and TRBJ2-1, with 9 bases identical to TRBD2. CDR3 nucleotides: TGTGCCAGCAGCGTCTCGGGGCTAGCGGGAATTAATGAGCAGTTCTTC. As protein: CASSVSGLAGINEQFF. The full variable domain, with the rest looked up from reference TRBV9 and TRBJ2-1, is DSGVTQTPKHLITATGQRVTLRCSPRSGDLSVYWYQQSLDQGLQFLIQYYNGEERAKGNILERFSAQQFPDLHSELNLSSLELGDSALYFCASSVSGLAGINEQFFGPGTRLTVL.